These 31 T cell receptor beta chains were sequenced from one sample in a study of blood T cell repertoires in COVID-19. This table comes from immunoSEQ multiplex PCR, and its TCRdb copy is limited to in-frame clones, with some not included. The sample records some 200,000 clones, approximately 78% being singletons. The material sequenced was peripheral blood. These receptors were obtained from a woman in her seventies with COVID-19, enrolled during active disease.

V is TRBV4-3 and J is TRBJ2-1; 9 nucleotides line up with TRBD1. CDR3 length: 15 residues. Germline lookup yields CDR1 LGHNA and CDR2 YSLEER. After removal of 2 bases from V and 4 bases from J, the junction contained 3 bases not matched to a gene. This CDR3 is CASSQQGQGYNEQFF. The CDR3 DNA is TGCGCCAGCAGCCAACAAGGACAGGGGTACAATGAGCAGTTCTTC.

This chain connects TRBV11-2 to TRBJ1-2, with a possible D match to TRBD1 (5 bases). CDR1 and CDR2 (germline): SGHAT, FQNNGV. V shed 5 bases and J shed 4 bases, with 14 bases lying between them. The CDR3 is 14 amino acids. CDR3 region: CASSISRQSYGYTF. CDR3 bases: TGTGCCAGCAGCATATCGAGACAGTCCTATGGCTACACCTTC.

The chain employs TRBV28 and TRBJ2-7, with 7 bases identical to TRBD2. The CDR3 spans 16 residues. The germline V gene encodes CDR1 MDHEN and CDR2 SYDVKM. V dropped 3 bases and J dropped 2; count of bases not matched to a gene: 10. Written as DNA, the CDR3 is TGTGCCAGCAGTTTCCCTAAGCCGGGAGGAGCCTACGAGCAGTACTTC. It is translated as CASSFPKPGGAYEQYF.

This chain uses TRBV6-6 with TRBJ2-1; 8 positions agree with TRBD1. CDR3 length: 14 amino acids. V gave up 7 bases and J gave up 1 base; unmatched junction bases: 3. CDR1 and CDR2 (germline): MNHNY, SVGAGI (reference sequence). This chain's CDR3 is CASTRDRSYNEQFF. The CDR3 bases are TGTGCCAGCACCCGGGACAGGTCCTACAATGAGCAGTTCTTC.

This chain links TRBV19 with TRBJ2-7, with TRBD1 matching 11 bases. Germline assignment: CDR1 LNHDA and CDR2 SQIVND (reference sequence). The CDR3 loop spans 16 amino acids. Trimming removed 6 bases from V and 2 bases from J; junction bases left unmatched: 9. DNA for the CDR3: TGTGCCAGTAGCTACTCCACGGGACAGGGGGCCTACGAGCAGTACTTC. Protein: CASSYSTGQGAYEQYF.

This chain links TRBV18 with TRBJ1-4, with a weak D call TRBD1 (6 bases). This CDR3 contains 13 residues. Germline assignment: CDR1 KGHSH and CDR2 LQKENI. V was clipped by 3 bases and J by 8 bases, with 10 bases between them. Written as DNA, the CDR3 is TGTGCCAGCTCACCGCCAGACAGGGAAAAACTGTTTTTT. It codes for CASSPPDREKLFF. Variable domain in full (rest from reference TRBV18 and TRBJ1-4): NAGVMQNPRHLVRRRGQEARLRCSPMKGHSHVYWYRQLPEEGLKFMVYLQKENIIDESGMPKERFSAEFPKEGPSILRIQQVVRGDSAAYFCASSPPDREKLFFGSGTQLSVL.

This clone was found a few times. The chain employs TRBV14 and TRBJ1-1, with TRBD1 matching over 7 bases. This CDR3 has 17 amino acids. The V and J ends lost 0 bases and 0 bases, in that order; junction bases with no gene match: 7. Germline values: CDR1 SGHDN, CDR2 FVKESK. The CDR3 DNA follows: TGTGCCAGCAGCCAAGAAGGGACAGACTGGTTGAACACTGAAGCTTTCTTT. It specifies CASSQEGTDWLNTEAFF.

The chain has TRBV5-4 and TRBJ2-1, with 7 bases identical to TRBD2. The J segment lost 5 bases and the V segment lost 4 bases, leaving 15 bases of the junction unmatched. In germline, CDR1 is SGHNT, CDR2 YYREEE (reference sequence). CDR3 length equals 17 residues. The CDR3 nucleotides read TGTGCCAGCAGCGTTAATACGGGACTAAAATATAACAATGAGCAGTTCTTC. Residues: CASSVNTGLKYNNEQFF. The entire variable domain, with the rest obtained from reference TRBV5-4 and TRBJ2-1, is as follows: ETGVTQSPTHLIKTRGQQVTLRCSSQSGHNTVSWYQQALGQGPQFIFQYYREEENGRGNFPPRFSGLQFPNYSSELNVNALELDDSALYLCASSVNTGLKYNNEQFFGPGTRLTVL.

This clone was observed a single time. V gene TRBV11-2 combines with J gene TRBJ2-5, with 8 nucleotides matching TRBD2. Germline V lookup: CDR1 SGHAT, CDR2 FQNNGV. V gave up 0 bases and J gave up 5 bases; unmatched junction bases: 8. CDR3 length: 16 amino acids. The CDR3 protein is CASSLELAVAGETQYF. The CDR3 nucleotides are TGTGCCAGCAGCTTAGAACTAGCGGTAGCGGGGGAGACCCAGTACTTC.

The CDR3 DNA sequence: TGCGCCAGCAGCTTGATCGGGACAGGAAAAACTTTCTTT. It is translated as CASSLIGTGKTFF. The gene calls are TRBV5-1 and TRBJ1-1, with TRBD1 identical over 8 bases. Looked up from germline, CDR1 is SGHRS and CDR2 is YFSETQ. After removal of 1 base from V and 12 bases from J, the junction contained 8 bases not matched to a gene. This CDR3 spans 13 amino acids.

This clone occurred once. The CDR3 DNA follows: TGTGCCAGCAGCATAATTACGGAGTCACCCCTCCACTTT. Residues: CASSIITESPLHF. This sequence joins TRBV7-9 and TRBJ1-6; D is unclear. The V and J ends lost 5 bases and 10 bases respectively, with 12 bases between them. Looked up from germline, CDR1 is SEHNR and CDR2 is FQNEAQ (reference sequence). CDR3 length equals 13 residues.

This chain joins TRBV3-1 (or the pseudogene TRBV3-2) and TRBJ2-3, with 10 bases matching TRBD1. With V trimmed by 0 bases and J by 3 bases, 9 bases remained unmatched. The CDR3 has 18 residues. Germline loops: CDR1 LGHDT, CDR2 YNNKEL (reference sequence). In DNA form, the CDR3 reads TGTGCCAGCAGCCAAGAAGGTGCGGGACAGGGGAGGACAGATACGCAGTATTTT. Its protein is CASSQEGAGQGRTDTQYF.

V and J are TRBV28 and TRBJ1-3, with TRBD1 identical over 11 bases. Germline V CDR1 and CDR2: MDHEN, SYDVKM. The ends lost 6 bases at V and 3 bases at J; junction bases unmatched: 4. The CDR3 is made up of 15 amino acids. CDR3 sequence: CASSTDRGHGNTIYF. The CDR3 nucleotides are TGTGCCAGCAGCACGGACAGGGGGCATGGAAACACCATATATTTT.

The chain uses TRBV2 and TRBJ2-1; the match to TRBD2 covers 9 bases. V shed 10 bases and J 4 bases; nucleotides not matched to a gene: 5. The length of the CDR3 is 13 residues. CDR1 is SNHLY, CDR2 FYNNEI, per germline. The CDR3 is CATRLAAYNEQFF. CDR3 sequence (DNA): TGTGCCACCCGACTAGCGGCATACAATGAGCAGTTCTTC.

CDR3 sequence: CASSALSRGNTEAFF. The CDR3 DNA reads TGTGCCAGTAGCGCACTGTCGCGGGGAAACACTGAAGCTTTCTTT. The chain joins TRBV19 to TRBJ1-1; D uncertain. The germline V gene has CDR1 LNHDA and CDR2 SQIVND (reference sequence). The germline V and J ends were trimmed by 6 bases and 2 bases, with 16 bases remaining between them. The CDR3 contains 15 residues.

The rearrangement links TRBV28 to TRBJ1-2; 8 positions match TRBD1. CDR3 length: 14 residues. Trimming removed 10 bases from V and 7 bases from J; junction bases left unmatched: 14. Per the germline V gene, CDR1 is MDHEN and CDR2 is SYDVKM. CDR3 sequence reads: CATLRIQGARGYTF. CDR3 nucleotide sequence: TGTGCCACCCTCCGAATCCAGGGGGCGCGTGGCTACACCTTC.

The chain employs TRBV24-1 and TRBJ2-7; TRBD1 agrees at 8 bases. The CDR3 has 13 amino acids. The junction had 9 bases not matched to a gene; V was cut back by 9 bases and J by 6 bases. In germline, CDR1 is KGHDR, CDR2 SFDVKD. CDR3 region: CATAGTGASEQYF. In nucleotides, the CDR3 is TGTGCCACCGCCGGGACAGGCGCCTCCGAGCAGTACTTC.

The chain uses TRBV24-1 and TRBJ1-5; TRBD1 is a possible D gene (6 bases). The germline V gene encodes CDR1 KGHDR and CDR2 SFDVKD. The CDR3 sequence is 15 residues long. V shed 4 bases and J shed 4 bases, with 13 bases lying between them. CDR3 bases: TGTGCCACCAGTGAAACGGGACACGGGAATCAGCCCCAGCATTTT. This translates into CATSETGHGNQPQHF.

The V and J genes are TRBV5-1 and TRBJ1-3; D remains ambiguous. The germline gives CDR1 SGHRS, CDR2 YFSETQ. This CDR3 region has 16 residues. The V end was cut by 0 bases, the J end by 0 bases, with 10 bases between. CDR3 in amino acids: CASSLDDTSSGNTIYF. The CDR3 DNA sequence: TGCGCCAGCAGCTTGGATGACACGAGCTCTGGAAACACCATATATTTT.

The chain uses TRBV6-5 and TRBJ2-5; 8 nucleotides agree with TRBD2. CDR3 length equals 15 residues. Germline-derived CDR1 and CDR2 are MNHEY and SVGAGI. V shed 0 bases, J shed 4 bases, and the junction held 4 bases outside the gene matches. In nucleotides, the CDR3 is TGTGCCAGCAGTTACTCTGCGGGGGGAGTAGAGACCCAGTACTTC. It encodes CASSYSAGGVETQYF.

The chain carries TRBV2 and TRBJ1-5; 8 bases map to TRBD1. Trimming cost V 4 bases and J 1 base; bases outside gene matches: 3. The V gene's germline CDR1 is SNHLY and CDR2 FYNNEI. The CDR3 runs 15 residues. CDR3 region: CASSGQGLSNQPQHF. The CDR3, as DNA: TGTGCCAGCAGTGGACAGGGGCTGAGCAATCAGCCCCAGCATTTT. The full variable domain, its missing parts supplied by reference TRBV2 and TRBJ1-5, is EPEVTQTPSHQVTQMGQEVILRCVPISNHLYFYWYRQILGQKVEFLVSFYNNEISEKSEIFDDQFSVERPDGSNFTLKIRSTKLEDSAMYFCASSGQGLSNQPQHFGDGTRLSIL.

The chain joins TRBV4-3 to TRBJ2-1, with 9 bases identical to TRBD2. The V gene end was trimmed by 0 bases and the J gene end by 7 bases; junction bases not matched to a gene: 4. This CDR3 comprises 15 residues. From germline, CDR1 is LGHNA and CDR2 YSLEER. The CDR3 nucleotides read TGCGCCAGCAGCCAAGATGGACTAGCGCGAAATGAGCAGTTCTTC. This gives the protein CASSQDGLARNEQFF.

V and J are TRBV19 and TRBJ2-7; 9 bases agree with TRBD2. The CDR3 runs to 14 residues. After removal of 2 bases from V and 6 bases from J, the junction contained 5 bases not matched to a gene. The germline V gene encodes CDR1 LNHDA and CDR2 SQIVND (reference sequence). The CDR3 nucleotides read TGTGCCAGTAGTATATTGGGACTAGCATCCGAGCAGTACTTC. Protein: CASSILGLASEQYF. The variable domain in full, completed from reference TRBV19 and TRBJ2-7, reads DGGITQSPKYLFRKEGQNVTLSCEQNLNHDAMYWYRQDPGQGLRLIYYSQIVNDFQKGDIAEGYSVSREKKESFPLTVTSAQKNPTAFYLCASSILGLASEQYFGPGTRLTVT.

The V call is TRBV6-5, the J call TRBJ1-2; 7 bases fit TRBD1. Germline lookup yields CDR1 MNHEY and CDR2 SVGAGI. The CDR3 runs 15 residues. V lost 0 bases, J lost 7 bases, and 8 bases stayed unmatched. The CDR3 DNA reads TGTGCCAGCAGTTACTCAGAAGGGGGCTTGGTTGGCTACACCTTC. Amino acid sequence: CASSYSEGGLVGYTF.

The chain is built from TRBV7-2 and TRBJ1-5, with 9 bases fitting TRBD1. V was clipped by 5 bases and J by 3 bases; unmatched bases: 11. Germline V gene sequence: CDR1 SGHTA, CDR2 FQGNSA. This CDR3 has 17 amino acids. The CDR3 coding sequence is TGTGCCAGCAGCCAACTCTCCGGGACAGGGTACAATCAGCCCCAGCATTTT. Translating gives CASSQLSGTGYNQPQHF. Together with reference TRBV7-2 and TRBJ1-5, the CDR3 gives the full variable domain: GAGVSQSPSNKVTEKGKDVELRCDPISGHTALYWYRQSLGQGLEFLIYFQGNSAPDKSGLPSDRFSAERTGGSVSTLTIQRTQQEDSAVYLCASSQLSGTGYNQPQHFGDGTRLSIL.

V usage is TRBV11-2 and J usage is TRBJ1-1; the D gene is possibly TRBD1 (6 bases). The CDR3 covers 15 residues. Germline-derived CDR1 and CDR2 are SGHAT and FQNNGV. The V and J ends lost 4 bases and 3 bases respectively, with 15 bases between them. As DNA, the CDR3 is TGTGCCAGCAGCTCCTTTGGGGGCGGGTACACTGAAGCTTTCTTT. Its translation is CASSSFGGGYTEAFF.

Here the CDR3 DNA reads TGTGCCAGCAGCTCGAACAGGGGTAGAAACACTGAAGCTTTCTTT. Amino acid sequence: CASSSNRGRNTEAFF. This sequence joins TRBV7-9 and TRBJ1-1; TRBD1 matches at 7 bases. Per germline, CDR1 SEHNR and CDR2 FQNEAQ (reference sequence). The CDR3 is made up of 15 amino acids. J gave up 2 bases and V 4 bases, and 7 bases lay outside the gene matches.

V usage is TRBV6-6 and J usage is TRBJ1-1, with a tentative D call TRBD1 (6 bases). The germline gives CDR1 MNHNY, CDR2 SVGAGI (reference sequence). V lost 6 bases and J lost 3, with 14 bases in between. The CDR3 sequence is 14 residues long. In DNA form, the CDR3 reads TGTGCCAGCAGCGGGGGGGCGGCTGACACTGAAGCTTTCTTT. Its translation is CASSGGAADTEAFF.

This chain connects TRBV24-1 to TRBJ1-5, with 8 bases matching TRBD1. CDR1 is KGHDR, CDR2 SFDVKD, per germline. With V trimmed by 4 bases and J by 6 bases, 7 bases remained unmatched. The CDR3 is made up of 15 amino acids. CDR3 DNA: TGTGCCACCAGTGAACCGACAGGGGCGGTTCAGCCCCAGCATTTT. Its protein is CATSEPTGAVQPQHF.

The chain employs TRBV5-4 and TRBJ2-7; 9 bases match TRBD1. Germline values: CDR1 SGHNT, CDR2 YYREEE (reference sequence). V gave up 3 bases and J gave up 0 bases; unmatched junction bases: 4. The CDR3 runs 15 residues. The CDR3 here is CASSSWTGASYEQYF. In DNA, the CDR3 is TGTGCCAGCAGCTCCTGGACAGGGGCCTCCTACGAGCAGTACTTC.

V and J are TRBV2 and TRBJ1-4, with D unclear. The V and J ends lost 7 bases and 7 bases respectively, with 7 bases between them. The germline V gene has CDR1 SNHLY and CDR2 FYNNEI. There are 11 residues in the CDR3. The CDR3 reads CASNPGEKLFF. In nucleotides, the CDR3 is TGTGCCAGCAATCCAGGTGAAAAACTGTTTTTT.